The T cell receptor (beta chain) under discussion was sequenced for a study of control samples from healthy donors and cancer patients. Measured with immunoSEQ multiplex PCR; TCRdb has only the in-frame clones, and not every one. The table records approximately 130,000 clones, around 87% of them present only once. Germline assignment: CDR1 LGHDT and CDR2 YNNKEL (reference sequence). With 6 bases clipped from V and 6 bases from J, the junction kept 11 bases outside the gene matches. CDR3 length equals 15 residues. This receptor was obtained from a man aged 60-69 years in good health. The sequenced material came from blood. J is TRBJ2-1 and V is TRBV3-1 (or the pseudogene TRBV3-2); 7 bases agree with TRBD1. CDR3 nucleotide sequence: TGTGCCAGCAGGTTACAGGGGCGAGTAGGCAATGAGCAGTTCTTC. The encoded protein is CASRLQGRVGNEQFF.